The clone carrying this T cell receptor beta chain has at least ten counts. This CDR3 is built from 15 residues. V lost 4 bases, J lost 6 bases, and 17 bases lay in between. From germline, CDR1 is SEHNR and CDR2 FQNEAQ (reference sequence). It was RNA transcripts that yielded the amplified TCR beta CDR3 regions. TCR CDR3 underwent first-round RT-PCR with the HTBI primer set. TCRdb used MiXCR to reprocess the multiplex PCR reads, holding one entry per CDR3 protein. Of hundreds of thousands of distinct CDR3 sequences in the sample, 13% to 15% are singletons; the top ten hold roughly 10%. The data are from a study of T cells in Graves' hyperthyroidism and ophthalmopathy.

This TCR was recovered from a woman younger than 30 with Graves' hyperthyroidism. V is TRBV7-9 and J is TRBJ2-3, with D perhaps matching TRBD2 (6 bases). Sequencing used blood. The CDR3 reads CASSSWNSGADTQYF. The CDR3 bases are TGTGCCAGCAGCTCCTGGAATAGCGGTGCCGATACGCAGTATTTT.